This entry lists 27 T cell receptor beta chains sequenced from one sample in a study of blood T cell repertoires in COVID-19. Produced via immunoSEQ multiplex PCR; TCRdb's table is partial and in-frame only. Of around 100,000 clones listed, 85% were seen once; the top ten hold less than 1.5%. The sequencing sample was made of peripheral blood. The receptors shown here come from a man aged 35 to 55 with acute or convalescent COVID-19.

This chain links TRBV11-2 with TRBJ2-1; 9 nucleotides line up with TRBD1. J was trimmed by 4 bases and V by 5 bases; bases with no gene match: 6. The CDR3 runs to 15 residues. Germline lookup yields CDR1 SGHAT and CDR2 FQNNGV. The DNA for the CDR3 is TGTGCCAGCAGCACAGGACAGGGGTGGTACAATGAGCAGTTCTTC. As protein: CASSTGQGWYNEQFF.

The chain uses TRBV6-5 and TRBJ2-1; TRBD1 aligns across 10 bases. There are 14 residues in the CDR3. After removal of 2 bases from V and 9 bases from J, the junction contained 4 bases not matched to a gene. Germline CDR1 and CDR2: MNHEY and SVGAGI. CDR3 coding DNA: TGTGCCAGCAGTTACGGGACAGGGGCCGGTGAGCAGTTCTTC. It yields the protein CASSYGTGAGEQFF.

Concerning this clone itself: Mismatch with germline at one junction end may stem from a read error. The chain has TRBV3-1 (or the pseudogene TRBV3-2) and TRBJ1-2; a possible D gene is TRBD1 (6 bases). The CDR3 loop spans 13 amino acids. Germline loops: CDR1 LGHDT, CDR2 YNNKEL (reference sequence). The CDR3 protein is CASTQRGGTGYTF. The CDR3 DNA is TGTGCCAGCACCCAAAGGGGGGGAACGGGCTACACCTTC.

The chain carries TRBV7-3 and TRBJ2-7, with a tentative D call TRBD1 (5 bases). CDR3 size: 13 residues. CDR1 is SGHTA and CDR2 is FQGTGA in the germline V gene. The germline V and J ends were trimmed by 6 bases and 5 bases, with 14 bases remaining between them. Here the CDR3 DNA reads TGTGCCAGCAGAAATGCAGGGCGACACGAGCAGTACTTC. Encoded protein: CASRNAGRHEQYF.

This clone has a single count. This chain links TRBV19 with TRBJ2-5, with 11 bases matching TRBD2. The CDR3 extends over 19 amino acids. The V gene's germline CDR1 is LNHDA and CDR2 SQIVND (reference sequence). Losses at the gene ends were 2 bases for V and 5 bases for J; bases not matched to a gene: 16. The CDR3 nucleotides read TGTGCCAGTAGTATAAGGCCCGGGATTAGCGGGAGGGCCAGGGAGACCCAGTACTTC. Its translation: CASSIRPGISGRARETQYF. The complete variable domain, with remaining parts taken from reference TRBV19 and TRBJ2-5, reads DGGITQSPKYLFRKEGQNVTLSCEQNLNHDAMYWYRQDPGQGLRLIYYSQIVNDFQKGDIAEGYSVSREKKESFPLTVTSAQKNPTAFYLCASSIRPGISGRARETQYFGPGTRLLVL.

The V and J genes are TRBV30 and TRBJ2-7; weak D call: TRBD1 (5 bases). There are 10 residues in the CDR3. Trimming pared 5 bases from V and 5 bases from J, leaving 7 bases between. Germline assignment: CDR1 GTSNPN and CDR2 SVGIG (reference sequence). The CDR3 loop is CAWWGHEQYF. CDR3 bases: TGTGCCTGGTGGGGCCACGAGCAGTACTTC. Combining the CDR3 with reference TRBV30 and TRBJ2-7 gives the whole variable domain SQTIHQWPATLVQPVGSPLSLECTVEGTSNPNLYWYRQAAGRGLQLLFYSVGIGQISSEVPQNLSASRPQDRQFILSSKKLLLSDSGFYLCAWWGHEQYFGPGTRLTVT.

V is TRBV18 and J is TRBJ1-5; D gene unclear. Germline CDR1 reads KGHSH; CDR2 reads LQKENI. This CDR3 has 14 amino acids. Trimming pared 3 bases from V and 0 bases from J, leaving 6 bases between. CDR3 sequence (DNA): TGTGCCAGCTCACCCGGACTTAGCAATCAGCCCCAGCATTTT. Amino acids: CASSPGLSNQPQHF.

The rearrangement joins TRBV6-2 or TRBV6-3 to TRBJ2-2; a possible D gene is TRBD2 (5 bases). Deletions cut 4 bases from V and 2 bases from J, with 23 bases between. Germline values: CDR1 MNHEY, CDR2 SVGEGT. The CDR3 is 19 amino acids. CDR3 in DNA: TGTGCCAGCAGTTCGTATGGCCGAGGACTGAAGATCAACACCGGGGAGCTGTTTTTT. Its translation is CASSSYGRGLKINTGELFF.

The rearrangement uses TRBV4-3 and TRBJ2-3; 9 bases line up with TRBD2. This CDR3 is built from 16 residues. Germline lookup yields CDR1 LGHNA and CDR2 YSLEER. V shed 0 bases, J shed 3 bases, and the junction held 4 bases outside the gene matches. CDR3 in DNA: TGCGCCAGCAGCCAAGAGCGGGGGGGCCGGACAGATACGCAGTATTTT. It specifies CASSQERGGRTDTQYF.

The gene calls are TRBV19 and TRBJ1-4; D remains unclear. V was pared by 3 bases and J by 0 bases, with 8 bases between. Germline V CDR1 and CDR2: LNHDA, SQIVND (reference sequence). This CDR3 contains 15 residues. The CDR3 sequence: CASSMGVATNEKLFF. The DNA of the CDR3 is TGTGCCAGTAGTATGGGAGTTGCAACTAATGAAAAACTGTTTTTT.

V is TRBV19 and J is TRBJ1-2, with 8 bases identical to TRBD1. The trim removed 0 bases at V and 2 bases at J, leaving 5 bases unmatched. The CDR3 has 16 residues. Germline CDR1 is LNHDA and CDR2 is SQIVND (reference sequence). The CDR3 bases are TGTGCCAGTAGTATAGATCCGGGACAGGCAAACTATGGCTACACCTTC. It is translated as CASSIDPGQANYGYTF.

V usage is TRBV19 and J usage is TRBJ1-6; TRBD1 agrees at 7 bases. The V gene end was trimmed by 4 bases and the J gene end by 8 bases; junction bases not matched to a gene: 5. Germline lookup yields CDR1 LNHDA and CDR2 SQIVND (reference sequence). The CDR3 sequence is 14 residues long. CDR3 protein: CASSTRDRYSPLHF. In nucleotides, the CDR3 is TGTGCCAGTAGTACCCGGGACAGATATTCACCCCTCCACTTT.

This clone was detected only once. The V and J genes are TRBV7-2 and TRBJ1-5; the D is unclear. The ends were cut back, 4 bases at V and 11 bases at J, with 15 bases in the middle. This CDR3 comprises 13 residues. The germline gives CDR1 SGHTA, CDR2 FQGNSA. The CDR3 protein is CASSSRPRDSQHF. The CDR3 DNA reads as TGTGCCAGCAGCTCCCGTCCCCGAGATTCCCAGCATTTT.

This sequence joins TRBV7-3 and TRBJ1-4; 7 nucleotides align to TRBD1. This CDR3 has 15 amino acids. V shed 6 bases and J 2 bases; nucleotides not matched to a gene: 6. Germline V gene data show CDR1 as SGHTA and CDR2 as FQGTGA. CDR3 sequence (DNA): TGTGCCAGCAGTTCCCAGACAGGGACTAATGAAAAACTGTTTTTT. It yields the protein CASSSQTGTNEKLFF. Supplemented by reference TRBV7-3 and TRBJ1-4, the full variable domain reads GAGVSQTPSNKVTEKGKYVELRCDPISGHTALYWYRQSLGQGPEFLIYFQGTGAADDSGLPNDRFFAVRPEGSVSTLKIQRTERGDSAVYLCASSSQTGTNEKLFFGSGTQLSVL.

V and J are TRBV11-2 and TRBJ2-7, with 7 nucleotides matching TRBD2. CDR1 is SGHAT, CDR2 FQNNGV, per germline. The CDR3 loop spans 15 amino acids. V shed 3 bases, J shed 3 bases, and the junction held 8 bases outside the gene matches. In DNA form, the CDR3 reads TGTGCCAGCAGCTTCCTTGGCGGGGGAATCTACGAGCAGTACTTC. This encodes CASSFLGGGIYEQYF.

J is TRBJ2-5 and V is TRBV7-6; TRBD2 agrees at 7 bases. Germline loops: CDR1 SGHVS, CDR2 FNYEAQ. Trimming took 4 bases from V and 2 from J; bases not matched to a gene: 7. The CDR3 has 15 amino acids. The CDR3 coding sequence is TGTGCCAGCAGCTCGTGGGAGGGTGAGCAAGAGACCCAGTACTTC. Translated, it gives CASSSWEGEQETQYF.

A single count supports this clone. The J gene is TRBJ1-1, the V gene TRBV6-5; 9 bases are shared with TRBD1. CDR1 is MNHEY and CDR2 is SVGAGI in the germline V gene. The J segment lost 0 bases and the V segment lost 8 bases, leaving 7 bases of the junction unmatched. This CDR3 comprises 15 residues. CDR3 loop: CASAQGAQLNTEAFF. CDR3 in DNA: TGTGCCAGCGCACAGGGGGCCCAATTGAACACTGAAGCTTTCTTT.

CDR3: CASSYRGLSNQPQHF. CDR3 in DNA: TGTGCCAGCAGTTACAGGGGGCTGAGCAATCAGCCCCAGCATTTT. V gene TRBV7-2 combines with J gene TRBJ1-5, with TRBD1 identical over 9 bases. Germline values: CDR1 SGHTA, CDR2 FQGNSA. The CDR3 length is 15 residues. V gave up 6 bases and J gave up 1 base; unmatched junction bases: 4.

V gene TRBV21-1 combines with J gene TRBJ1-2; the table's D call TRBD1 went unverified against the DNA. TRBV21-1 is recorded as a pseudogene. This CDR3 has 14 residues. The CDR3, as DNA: TGTGCCAGCAGCAAAGGGGACAGCGTCTATGGCTACACCTTC. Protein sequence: CASSKGDSVYGYTF.

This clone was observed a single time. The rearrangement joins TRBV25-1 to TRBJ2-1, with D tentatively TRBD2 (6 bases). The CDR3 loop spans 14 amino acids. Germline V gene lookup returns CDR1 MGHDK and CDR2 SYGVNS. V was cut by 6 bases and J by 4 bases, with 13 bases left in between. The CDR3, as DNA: TGTGCCAGCAGCCGGGACTGGCCTTACAATGAGCAGTTCTTC. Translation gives CASSRDWPYNEQFF. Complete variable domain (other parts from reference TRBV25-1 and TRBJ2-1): EADIYQTPRYLVIGTGKKITLECSQTMGHDKMYWYQQDPGMELHLIHYSYGVNSTEKGDLSSESTVSRIRTEHFPLTLESARPSHTSQYLCASSRDWPYNEQFFGPGTRLTVL.

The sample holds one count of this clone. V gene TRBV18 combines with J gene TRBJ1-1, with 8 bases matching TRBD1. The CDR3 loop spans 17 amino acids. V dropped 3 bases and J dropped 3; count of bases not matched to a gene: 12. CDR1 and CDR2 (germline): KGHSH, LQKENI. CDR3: CASSPASPRDRYTEAFF. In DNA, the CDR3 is TGTGCCAGCTCACCTGCGAGTCCCCGGGACAGGTACACTGAAGCTTTCTTT.

The CDR3 here is CASSSRAPYEQYF. CDR3 coding DNA: TGTGCCAGCAGCTCCAGGGCCCCTTACGAGCAGTACTTC. The chain employs TRBV3-1 (or the pseudogene TRBV3-2) and TRBJ2-7, with D maybe TRBD1 (5 bases). Germline values: CDR1 LGHDT, CDR2 YNNKEL (reference sequence). The CDR3 extends over 13 amino acids. The V end was cut by 5 bases, the J end by 4 bases, with 12 bases between.

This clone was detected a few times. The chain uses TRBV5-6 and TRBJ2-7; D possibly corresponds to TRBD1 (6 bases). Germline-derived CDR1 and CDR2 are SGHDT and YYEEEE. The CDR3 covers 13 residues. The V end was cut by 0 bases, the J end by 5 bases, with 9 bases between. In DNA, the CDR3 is TGTGCCAGCAGCTTGGGGACAGAAGACGAGCAGTACTTC. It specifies CASSLGTEDEQYF.

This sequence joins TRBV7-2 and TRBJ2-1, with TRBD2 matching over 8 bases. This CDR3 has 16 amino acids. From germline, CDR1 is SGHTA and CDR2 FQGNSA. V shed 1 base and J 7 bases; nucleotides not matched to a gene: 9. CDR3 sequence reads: CASSLVGTRGRNEQFF. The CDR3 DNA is TGTGCCAGCAGCTTAGTTGGGACTAGAGGCCGTAATGAGCAGTTCTTC.

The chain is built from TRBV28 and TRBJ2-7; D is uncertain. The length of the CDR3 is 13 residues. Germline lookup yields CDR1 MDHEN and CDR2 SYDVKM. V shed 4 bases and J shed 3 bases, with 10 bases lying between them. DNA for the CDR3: TGTGCCAGCAGTTGGTCTTACGGCTACGAGCAGTACTTC. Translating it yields CASSWSYGYEQYF.

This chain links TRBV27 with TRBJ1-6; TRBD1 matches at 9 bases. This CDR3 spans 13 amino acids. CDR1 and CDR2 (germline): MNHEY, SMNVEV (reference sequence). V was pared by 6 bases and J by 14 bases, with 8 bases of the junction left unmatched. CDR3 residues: CASRGTGSLTLHF. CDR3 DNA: TGTGCCAGCAGGGGGACAGGGTCCTTGACCCTCCACTTT.

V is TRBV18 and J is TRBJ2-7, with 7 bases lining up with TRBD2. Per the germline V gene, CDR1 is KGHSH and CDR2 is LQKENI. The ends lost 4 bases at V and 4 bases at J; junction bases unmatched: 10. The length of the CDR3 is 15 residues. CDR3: CASSLGGAGVYEQYF. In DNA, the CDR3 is TGTGCCAGCTCACTCGGAGGTGCGGGAGTGTACGAGCAGTACTTC. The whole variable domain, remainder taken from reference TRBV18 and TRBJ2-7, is NAGVMQNPRHLVRRRGQEARLRCSPMKGHSHVYWYRQLPEEGLKFMVYLQKENIIDESGMPKERFSAEFPKEGPSILRIQQVVRGDSAAYFCASSLGGAGVYEQYFGPGTRLTVT.